The present T cell receptor beta chain was sequenced within a study of cytomegalovirus exposure and HLA in healthy donors. General study findings and limits: Some TCR beta chains (about 170 of them) were listed as cytomegalovirus-associated. In an earlier analysis, in about 530 donors, most V segments appeared productive either ~87% or ~30% of the time. Follow-up analysis later connected one missense variant in DCLRE1C with trimming of TCR beta V- and J-genes. The availability of immune exposure information extended only to CMV serostatus.

The PCR used 60 Vbeta and 13 Jbeta primers. Here immunoSEQ multiplex PCR was the method, and the copy in TCRdb shows in-frame clones only, minus some. The sample contains 110,000 to 150,000 clones, more than 9.5% of which appear only once. Germline assignment: CDR1 SGHTA and CDR2 FQGTGA. Trimming cost V 4 bases and J 6 bases; bases outside gene matches: 7. The CDR3 is made up of 16 amino acids. This clone has a handful of counts. Its target is unknown. The V gene is TRBV7-3, the J gene TRBJ2-3, with 13 nucleotides matching TRBD2. The receptor was derived from a man aged 45-65 years in good health and CMV-seronegative. The specimen sequenced was PBMCs. The CDR3 region has the DNA TGTGCCAGCAGCTCGGGACTAGCGGGGCCCTTGGATACGCAGTATTTT. Residues: CASSSGLAGPLDTQYF.